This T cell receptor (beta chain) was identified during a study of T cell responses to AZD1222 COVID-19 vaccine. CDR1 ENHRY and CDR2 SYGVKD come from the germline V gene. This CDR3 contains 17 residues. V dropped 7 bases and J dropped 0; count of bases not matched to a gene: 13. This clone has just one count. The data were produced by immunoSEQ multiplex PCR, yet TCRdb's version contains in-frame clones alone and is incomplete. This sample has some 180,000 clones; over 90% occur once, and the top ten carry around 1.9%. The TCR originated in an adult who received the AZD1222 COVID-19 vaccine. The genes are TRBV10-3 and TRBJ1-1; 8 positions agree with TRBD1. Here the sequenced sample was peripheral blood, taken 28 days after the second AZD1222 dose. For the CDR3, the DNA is TGTGCCATCACCCCCAGACAGGGGCCACAAATGAACACTGAAGCTTTCTTT. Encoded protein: CAITPRQGPQMNTEAFF.